The 15 T cell receptor beta chains reported below all come from one sample, sequenced in a study of OX40 agonist ivuxolimab in advanced cancers. Data came from immunoSEQ multiplex PCR; TCRdb stores just in-frame clones and leaves some out. This table holds approximately 84,000 clones, 94% found once. Sequenced material: CD4+ or CD8+ T cells sorted from blood, taken in a trial of the OX40 agonist ivuxolimab. The receptors originated from an adult with an advanced solid tumor such as melanoma, head and neck, liver or kidney cancer.

The V and J genes are TRBV28 and TRBJ2-7, with D perhaps TRBD1 or TRBD2 (5 bases each). The germline V gene has CDR1 MDHEN and CDR2 SYDVKM. The CDR3 spans 14 residues. V was cut by 4 bases and J by 5 bases, with 15 bases left in between. This chain's CDR3 is CASSYTPGTDEQYF. Here the CDR3 DNA reads TGTGCCAGCAGTTACACCCCAGGGACGGACGAGCAGTACTTC. The full variable domain, rest sourced from reference TRBV28 and TRBJ2-7, is DVKVTQSSRYLVKRTGEKVFLECVQDMDHENMFWYRQDPGLGLRLIYFSYDVKMKEKGDIPEGYSVSREKKERFSLILESASTNQTSMYLCASSYTPGTDEQYFGPGTRLTVT.

The chain has TRBV10-2 and TRBJ2-7, with unresolved D. The CDR3 loop spans 13 amino acids. Germline CDR1 WSHSY, CDR2 SAAADI. V was trimmed by 0 bases and J by 1 base, leaving 4 bases between them. CDR3: CASSESGSYEQYF. The CDR3 DNA sequence: TGCGCCAGCAGTGAGTCAGGATCCTACGAGCAGTACTTC.

The chain uses TRBV27 and TRBJ2-3; TRBD1 agrees at 9 bases. The CDR3 is 15 residues long. CDR1 and CDR2 from the germline V gene are MNHEY and SMNVEV (reference sequence). J lost 3 bases, V lost 6 bases, and 7 bases had no gene match. The CDR3, as DNA: TGTGCCAGCAGATCCGGGACAGGGAGGACAGATACGCAGTATTTT. The encoded protein is CASRSGTGRTDTQYF.

V gene TRBV10-3 combines with J gene TRBJ2-7, with D uncertain. With 10 bases removed from V and 0 bases from J, the gap between germline ends came to 10 bases. The CDR3 spans 12 residues. Germline CDR1 and CDR2: ENHRY and SYGVKD. CDR3 DNA sequence: TGTGCCACAGGCGAAGTCTCCTACGAGCAGTACTTC. As protein: CATGEVSYEQYF.

The J gene is TRBJ2-7, the V gene TRBV28; TRBD2 aligns across 10 bases. This CDR3 region has 14 residues. CDR1 and CDR2 (germline): MDHEN, SYDVKM. The ends lost 7 bases at V and 4 bases at J; junction bases unmatched: 7. The CDR3: CASTMGLALYEQYF. In DNA, the CDR3 is TGTGCCAGCACCATGGGACTAGCGCTTTACGAGCAGTACTTC.

The chain couples TRBV27 to TRBJ1-1; D is undetermined. This CDR3 spans 14 amino acids. In germline, CDR1 is MNHEY, CDR2 SMNVEV (reference sequence). The V and J ends lost 5 bases and 4 bases respectively, with 14 bases between them. CDR3 loop: CASSPLLGFTEAFF. The CDR3, as DNA: TGTGCCAGCAGTCCCCTTTTAGGGTTCACTGAAGCTTTCTTT.

The J gene is TRBJ2-1, the V gene TRBV11-2; perhaps TRBD2 as D (6 bases). Germline V gene sequence: CDR1 SGHAT, CDR2 FQNNGV. The CDR3 has 16 residues. Deletions cut 3 bases from V and 5 bases from J, with 17 bases between. The CDR3 coding sequence is TGTGCCAGCAGCTTCCCGGGGGATTCTCCTCACAATGAGCAGTTCTTC. It encodes CASSFPGDSPHNEQFF.

The CDR3 protein is CASSIASGNEQFF. CDR3 DNA sequence: TGTGCCAGTAGTATCGCGTCGGGCAATGAGCAGTTCTTC. The genes are TRBV19 and TRBJ2-1; D remains ambiguous. Germline CDR1 reads LNHDA; CDR2 reads SQIVND (reference sequence). The germline V and J ends were trimmed by 3 bases and 6 bases, with 9 bases remaining between them. The CDR3 has 13 residues.

The chain joins TRBV4-1 to TRBJ2-3; D is uncertain. Germline-derived CDR1 and CDR2 are MGHRA and YSYEKL. This CDR3 is 18 amino acids long. With 0 bases removed from V and 2 bases from J, the gap between germline ends came to 18 bases. CDR3 sequence: CASSQEQLRQLHTDTQYF. The CDR3 DNA sequence: TGCGCCAGCAGCCAAGAGCAATTACGGCAGCTACACACAGATACGCAGTATTTT.

The CDR3 loop reads CASSLNRAPNNEQFF. CDR3 DNA: TGCGCCAGCAGCTTAAACAGGGCCCCTAACAATGAGCAGTTCTTC. The chain joins TRBV5-1 to TRBJ2-1, with D possibly matching TRBD1 (6 bases). The V end lost 2 bases, the J end lost 5 bases, and 14 bases lay between the germline ends. CDR3 length equals 15 residues. CDR1 SGHRS and CDR2 YFSETQ come from the germline V gene.

The V gene is TRBV19, the J gene TRBJ1-1; D perhaps matches TRBD1 (5 bases). The CDR3 totals 16 residues. CDR1 is LNHDA and CDR2 is SQIVND in the germline V gene (reference sequence). The V gene lost 6 bases and the J gene lost 0 bases, with 17 bases spanning the gap. CDR3 nucleotides: TGTGCCAGTAGCCACTCGGGGGAGGATCTGAACACTGAAGCTTTCTTT. Protein: CASSHSGEDLNTEAFF.

The rearrangement uses TRBV4-1 and TRBJ2-7, with D perhaps being TRBD1 or TRBD2 (5 bases each). The CDR3 runs to 18 residues. Trimming stripped 1 base from V and 0 bases from J, with 19 bases between. The germline V gene encodes CDR1 MGHRA and CDR2 YSYEKL. CDR3 amino acids: CASSQVIVSGRSSYEQYF. The CDR3 bases are TGCGCCAGCAGCCAAGTAATCGTTTCGGGACGGAGCTCCTACGAGCAGTACTTC.

V usage is TRBV2 and J usage is TRBJ2-7; TRBD1 is a possible D gene (6 bases). V was trimmed by 6 bases and J by 4 bases, leaving 19 bases between them. The CDR3 consists of 15 residues. Germline V gene sequence: CDR1 SNHLY, CDR2 FYNNEI. The CDR3: CASSDTRGTVYEQYF. The CDR3, as DNA: TGTGCCAGCAGCGACACCAGGGGTACAGTTTACGAGCAGTACTTC.

The chain joins TRBV29-1 to TRBJ2-1, with TRBD1 identical over 8 bases. The CDR3 is 13 residues long. From germline, CDR1 is SQVTM and CDR2 ANQGSEA. V trimming: 3 bases; J trimming: 7 bases; junction bases outside the gene matches: 5. The CDR3 loop is CSVETGVRNEQFF. CDR3 in DNA: TGCAGCGTTGAGACAGGGGTAAGAAATGAGCAGTTCTTC.

This chain links TRBV7-2 with TRBJ2-3; a weak D match, TRBD1 (6 bases). Germline V gives CDR1 SGHTA, CDR2 FQGNSA. This CDR3 comprises 14 residues. Trimming took off 5 bases at V and 4 bases at J, with 13 bases between the two ends. This chain's CDR3 is CASSVNQGSDTQYF. Written as DNA, the CDR3 is TGTGCCAGCAGCGTGAATCAGGGGTCAGATACGCAGTATTTT.